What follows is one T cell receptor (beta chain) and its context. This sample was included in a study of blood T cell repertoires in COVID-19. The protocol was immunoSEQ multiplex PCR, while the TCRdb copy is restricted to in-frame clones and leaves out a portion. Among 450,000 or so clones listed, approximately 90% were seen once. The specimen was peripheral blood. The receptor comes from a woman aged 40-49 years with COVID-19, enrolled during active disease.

CDR3 in DNA: TGTGCCAGCACCTCGACAGGGTTCAATGAGCAGTTCTTC. This translates into CASTSTGFNEQFF. The rearrangement uses TRBV12-3 or TRBV12-4 and TRBJ2-1; 7 bases map to TRBD1. J was trimmed by 6 bases and V by 7 bases; bases with no gene match: 6. CDR3 size: 13 residues.